The clone carrying this TCR beta chain was observed a single time. Its antigen is not identified. This entry comes from a study of blood T cells in healthy people across ages. Notes on the study in general: Unknown donor CMV status possibly confounded expanded clonotype changes. More naive CD4+ cells and higher diversity marked long-lived donors relative to aged donors.

Alongside a J-beta primer mix, a sample-barcoded 5' primer served in a second PCR lasting roughly 7 to 11 cycles. Using its own MiXCR run on the 5' RACE reads, TCRdb lists one record per CDR3 protein. The sample yields approximately 1.5 million distinct CDR3 sequences, around 36% seen once. The length of the CDR3 is 10 residues. The germline V gene encodes CDR1 SQVTM and CDR2 ANQGSEA. V gave up 4 bases and J gave up 8 bases, with 8 bases separating them. Researchers collected roughly 10 milliliters of peripheral blood from every single donor. Per-sample yields of isolated PBMCs were at least 6 million.

The V and J genes are TRBV29-1 and TRBJ1-2; D gene uncertain. The sequenced sample consisted of blood. The TCR was taken from a woman aged 25 to 39 in good health. CDR3 amino acids: CSVGVRGYTF. CDR3 sequence (DNA): TGCAGCGTTGGAGTGAGGGGCTACACCTTC.